Included here is one TCR beta chain sequence, with context. Its target is unknown. The data originate from a study of T cell responses to AZD1222 COVID-19 vaccine. Data came from immunoSEQ multiplex PCR; TCRdb stores just in-frame clones and leaves some out. The data hold over 75,000 clones, with over 75% observed a single time. Study results and limitations: Just five or six AZD1222 recipients tested seropositive at baseline. Females outnumbered males among donors, who were mostly white British; clonal diversity was possibly underestimated. Without day 14 samples, only post-peak T cell repertoires were studied.

Pooling covered second doses at about 4 or about 12 weeks. This TCR was sampled from an adult who received the AZD1222 COVID-19 vaccine. The specimen comprised peripheral blood, sampled 28 days after the second AZD1222 dose.

As DNA, the CDR3 is TGTGCCAGCAGCGACACTAGCGGGGGGCCTCACCGGGAGCTGTTTTTT. This gives the protein CASSDTSGGPHRELFF. This sequence joins TRBV7-3 and TRBJ2-2; TRBD2 aligns across 12 bases. The V and J ends lost 5 bases and 9 bases, in that order; junction bases with no gene match: 10. Germline V gives CDR1 SGHTA, CDR2 FQGTGA. The CDR3 has 16 amino acids. Filled out from reference TRBV7-3 and TRBJ2-2, the complete variable domain reads GAGVSQTPSNKVTEKGKYVELRCDPISGHTALYWYRQSLGQGPEFLIYFQGTGAADDSGLPNDRFFAVRPEGSVSTLKIQRTERGDSAVYLCASSDTSGGPHRELFFGEGSRLTVL.